A selection of T cell receptor beta chains follows, all from one sample in a study of blood T cells in healthy people across ages. TCRdb ran MiXCR on the 5' RACE reads and lists one entry per CDR3 protein. The sample contains about 800,000 distinct CDR3 sequences, around 25% of which appear only once. The same data also went into a second study, on T cells of mothers and their children.

The sequencing input was blood. These receptors all stem from a boy under 18 in good health. The CDR3 runs from the conserved cysteine through the conserved F or W.

j_call	v_call	cdr3_aa
TRBJ2-2	TRBV7-6	CASSPNDEGELFF
-	TRBV24-1	CATSVRKTGGWSDEQFF
TRBJ1-1	TRBV28	CASSHKPYRGGTEAFF
TRBJ1-2	TRBV7-9	CASSLSASLNYNYGYTF
TRBJ2-3	TRBV20-1	CSGRVSGRLTDTQYF
TRBJ2-3	TRBV25-1	CASSPSGRAPDTQYF
TRBJ1-4	TRBV7-2	CASSRQVATNEKLFF
-	TRBV5-1	CASSFRGFSYEQYF
TRBJ1-6	TRBV6-5	CASRAGTGRNPPLHF
TRBJ2-5	TRBV20-1	CSAGGQGVETQYF
TRBJ2-7	TRBV20-1	CSAKSGGLEQYF
TRBJ2-5	TRBV10-3	CAISPGLETQYF
-	TRBV7-8	CASLPSTYTYEQYF
TRBJ2-1	TRBV4-3	CASSLPPNEQFF
TRBJ1-1	TRBV28	CASSPGLPEAFF
TRBJ1-2	TRBV6-5	CASTWDREAYGYTF
TRBJ2-4	TRBV6-2/TRBV6-3	CASSYYWGTGPSSAKNIQYF
TRBJ2-7	TRBV20-1	CSARGRDRSYEQYF
-	TRBV9	CASSPWTGATYEQYF
TRBJ2-1	TRBV7-8	CASSLPGRGQDNEQFF
TRBJ2-2	TRBV5-1	CASSLGTGNSGELFF
TRBJ2-4	TRBV7-2	CASSRVLAKSIQYF
TRBJ2-4	TRBV11-2	CASSLGDFKNIQYF
TRBJ2-3	TRBV28	CASSFQGWGGRSPAFTDTQYF
TRBJ2-5	TRBV12-3/TRBV12-4	CASSLGNRETQYF
TRBJ1-2	TRBV27	CASSLTGLEVYGYTF
-	TRBV19	CATGLALTYEQYF
TRBJ2-7	TRBV28	CASRRPRLGIYEQYF
TRBJ2-5	TRBV5-4	CASSFRSAQETQYF
TRBJ1-2	TRBV6-1	CASSEPTGTLDGYTF
TRBJ2-1	TRBV24-1	CATSDYNEQFF
TRBJ2-7	TRBV12-3/TRBV12-4	CASSFAGGYEQYF
TRBJ1-4	TRBV12-3/TRBV12-4	CAGGDRNEKLFF
TRBJ2-7	TRBV7-9	CASSLPGQPHEQYF
TRBJ2-1	TRBV7-9	CASSLQELSYNEQFF
TRBJ2-1	TRBV28	CASSFGTSGRYGEQFF
TRBJ1-3	TRBV12-3/TRBV12-4	CASSGGRGNTIYF
TRBJ1-2	TRBV29-1	CSVGVSGSRGYGYTF
TRBJ1-5	TRBV27	CASSSNTIGQPQHF
TRBJ1-5	TRBV20-1	CSAGVGSNQPQHF
TRBJ2-1	TRBV12-3/TRBV12-4	CASSPLGGRAYERYF
-	TRBV4-3	CASSLRLKETQYF
TRBJ2-1	TRBV11-2	CASSPVWVNEQFF
TRBJ2-5	TRBV29-1	CSVVAIQETQYF
TRBJ1-3	TRBV29-1	CSVQEISGNTIYF
TRBJ2-6	TRBV4-3	CASSERQGTGANVLTF
TRBJ2-2	TRBV11-2	CASSKLAGVDTGELFF
TRBJ1-1	TRBV5-1	CASSIGQGARRTEAFF
TRBJ2-5	TRBV6-2/TRBV6-3	CASSYDVRGLAGGSLETQYF
TRBJ2-2	TRBV20-1	CSARVALTGGTGELFF